This T cell receptor (beta chain) was retrieved from a study of T-cell memory formation after mild COVID-19. TCRdb reprocessed the 5' RACE reads with MiXCR, giving one entry per CDR3 protein. The table lists 150,000 to 200,000 distinct CDR3 sequences, 15% to 20% of them singletons. This clonotype has more than one count but fewer than ten. Germline-derived CDR1 and CDR2 are SQVTM and ANQGSEA. V was shortened by 4 bases and J by 8 bases, with 17 bases between the two germline ends. The CDR3 is 13 amino acids. The chain has TRBV29-1 and TRBJ1-2, with unresolved D. Sequencing was performed on PBMCs or a T cell subset sorted from them (not recorded which). The receptor comes from an adult woman who had mild COVID-19 (a few samples of this study predate the infection). Cell type and time point are not known. DNA for the CDR3: TGCAGCGTTGTGATACCTGGACTAGGAGGCTACACCTTC. Protein sequence: CSVVIPGLGGYTF.